Below, one T cell receptor beta chain is given with its context. V was pared by 4 bases and J by 0 bases, with 8 bases between. The CDR3 spans 13 residues. Germline lookup yields CDR1 SGDLS and CDR2 YYNGEE. The data were taken from a study of shared clonotypes between healthy human individuals. Here immunoSEQ multiplex PCR was the method, and the copy in TCRdb shows in-frame clones only, minus some. Here the sample spans approximately 600,000 clones, about 95% being singletons. CD45RO-negative cells were positively selected for CCR7, leaving out terminally differentiated effector memory CD45RA+ cells.

This sequence joins TRBV9 and TRBJ2-7; D gene ambiguous. The material sequenced was naive CD8+ T cells sorted from blood. This clonotype was sampled from a woman aged 25-40 years in good health. CDR3 nucleotide sequence: TGTGCCAGCAGCCCTGGAGTCTCCTACGAGCAGTACTTC. Its protein is CASSPGVSYEQYF.